This TCR beta chain was captured in a study of blood T cell repertoires in COVID-19. Study information: Whether acute or convalescent, the COVID-19 samples came from the United States, Italy and Spain. PBMCs, B-cell-depleted T cells, or T cells provided the cDNA or gDNA that made up the material.

The V and J ends lost 3 bases and 0 bases, in that order; junction bases with no gene match: 8. CDR1 and CDR2 (germline): SGHTA, FQGNSA. The CDR3 extends over 17 amino acids. In the original analysis: For nucleated cells, counts were estimated from reference gene primer amplification. This table comes from immunoSEQ multiplex PCR, and its TCRdb copy is limited to in-frame clones, with some not included. V and J calls and clone size are as listed in that table; D and trimming were resolved from the DNA. The sample consists of some 150,000 clones, roughly 80% of them appearing once. The V call is TRBV7-2, the J call TRBJ1-2; 9 positions agree with TRBD1. Specimen: peripheral blood. The clonotype was recovered from a woman of 80 years or more in a cohort sampled during active or convalescent COVID-19. Written as DNA, the CDR3 is TGTGCCAGCAGCTTGTGGACAGGGGCCCAAGCTAACTATGGCTACACCTTC. This codes for CASSLWTGAQANYGYTF.